This T cell receptor beta chain is drawn from a study of regulatory T cells in long-lasting Graves disease (dated by TCRdb to the early 2020s). With regard to the full study: Patients with newly diagnosed Graves' disease had been on antithyroid drugs for under 3 months. The study took place in China and was registered as a clinical trial. A total of approximately 35 samples were covered by TCR sequencing, comprising approximately 13 persistent and around 20 newly diagnosed Graves' disease patients. This study used TCR sequencing and RNA sequencing of peripheral blood to compare persistent Graves' disease patients against newly diagnosed Graves' disease patients.

General findings and caveats noted by the study authors: Only peripheral blood was studied, because thyroid tissue, the primary lesion, was inaccessible. Lower TCR Shannon entropy and fewer highly expanded clones were observed in persistent Graves' disease patients than in newly diagnosed patients, which suggested clonal expansion. The authors noted that the small sample size was a limitation that may lower accuracy. Patients with persistent disease shared more public clonotypes (approximately 2,500) than newly diagnosed patients did (approximately 1,000). Sequencing and analysis were limited to the TCR beta chain. TRBV28, TRBJ1-2 and TRBJ2-5 were preferentially used in persistent disease, while TRBV20-1 and TRBJ2-1 were favored in newly diagnosed disease.

Libraries were made using multiplex PCR. Sequenced using an Illumina HiSeq 4000. TCR beta libraries were built with iRepertoire HTBI primers and Arm-PCR amplification of CDR3 regions. PCR products were gel purified before sequencing. The source study handled its data this way. Gene usage analysis of CDR3 amino acid clonotypes relied on the 55 to 80 TRBV and 15 or so TRBJ segments identified across samples. Filtered high-quality paired reads were merged into contigs using COPE and FqMerger. BLAST was used to align contigs to IMGT TRBV, TRBD and TRBJ reference genes, and CDR3 was defined according to IMGT. Clonotypes above 0.1% frequency were classified as highly expanded clones. Shannon entropy served as the measure of repertoire diversity, while the Gini coefficient captured V-J evenness. A clonotype found in more than one individual was treated as public. TCRdb trimmed public reads at Q25 via fastp, called clones via MiXCR and kept in-frame beta chains. Every CDR3 protein is listed once, alongside the most common genes and DNA of its rows. The V and J calls, along with clone size, are taken from TCRdb and not from the paper's own processing. The sample table lists about 520,000 distinct CDR3 sequences, about 11% of them with a count of one. The ten largest account for about 8.9% of the sample.

The sample's time point label, decoded: newly diagnosed GD, antithyroid drugs for less than 3 months. For both TCR sequencing and RNA sequencing, RNA was extracted from PBMCs in TRIzol. The diagnosis of Graves' disease was made according to American Thyroid Association guidelines. Recruitment of patients was carried out at an endocrinology department in Xi'an, China. Each patient gave about 8.1 milliliters of peripheral blood, collected in an EDTA anticoagulant tube. Ficoll Paque Plus density gradient separation was used to isolate PBMCs, and no further T cell sorting was performed. An Agilent 2100 Bioanalyzer and agarose gel were used to check RNA quality, while a NanoDrop 2000 measured RNA concentration. The CDR3 holds 21 amino acids from the cysteine to the phenylalanine. Left in the record is the CDR3 DNA by itself, 63 bases read in frame from the first base. CDR1 and CDR2 (MDHEN, SYDVKM) derive from the germline V gene. From V the trimming removes 5 bases and from J it removes 0 bases, while the gene matches leave 20 bases of the junction unaccounted for.

Comment on this clonotype: What antigen it recognizes has not been identified. The sample holds no much larger clone one base away, and base qualities are not on file.

This sample also appeared in a second study, on T cells in Graves' hyperthyroidism and ophthalmopathy. As that second paper reports: A patient counted as having stable Graves' hyperthyroidism if no progression to ophthalmopathy occurred over 18 months of follow-up. The hyperthyroidism patients were between 18 and 65 years old and newly diagnosed, with a disease duration of less than 2 months. The study excluded patients with uncontrolled infections, other autoimmune diseases, pregnancy or lactation. Clinical symptoms, serum thyroxine and TRAb, thyroid ultrasound, and orbital computed tomography formed the basis for the diagnoses. The TCR CDR3 was subjected to a first round of RT-PCR using the HTBI primer set and the Qiagen OneStep RT-PCR kit. Blood samples also contained most of the expanded thyroid clonotypes (frequency above 0.001), which suggests that blood repertoires may reflect thyroid immune responses. In cross-validation, a model built on a 13 V-J signature told ophthalmopathy apart from stable hyperthyroidism with roughly 87% sensitivity and about 81% specificity, and in testing the same model reached 80%/75%. During validation, the model predicted progression to ophthalmopathy a median of about 6.5 months ahead of onset, with approximately 70% sensitivity and under 85% specificity. To identify distinguishing TCR V-J signatures, a discovery cohort of around 100 patients was used, comprising fewer than 45 with Graves' ophthalmopathy and around 60 with stable Graves' hyperthyroidism. An independent validation cohort of fewer than 20 hyperthyroidism patients and over 15 patients who later progressed to ophthalmopathy tested prospective prediction of ophthalmopathy. The roughly 94 discovery patients were randomly split 7:3 into training and test sets. The study also compared thyroid tissue and blood T-cell repertoires from about 6 Graves' hyperthyroidism patients. Following sampling, methimazole starting at 30 mg daily was given to hyperthyroidism patients, and high-dose intravenous methylprednisolone was given to ophthalmopathy patients. A second multiplex PCR round built the libraries, followed by size selection and purification. Paired-end sequencing of the libraries was performed with 100 bp reads on an Illumina HiSeq2000. SOAPnuke was used to process the raw data, throwing out any read that contained adapters or uncalled bases, had a mean Phred below 15, or lacked an exact constant-primer or identifier match. High-quality paired reads were merged using COPE v1.2.5, and each unique nucleotide sequence was defined as a clonotype. MiTCR v1.1 was used to align the clonotypes against IMGT TRBV, TRBD and TRBJ reference segments. Only V-J combinations with frequency above 0.0001, covering about 99% of repertoires, were analysed. The TCS score was defined as the ratio of F50 (clonal expansion) to E x V (chaos), calculated using BLOSUM62-based TCRdist between CDR3 peptides within each V-J. Welch's t-statistics and random forest reduced roughly 540 V-J features to 10 to 15, which were used in a naive Bayes classifier (R e1071). Sample size was not statistically predetermined, and blinding of investigators to group allocation was not performed. The paper reports TCR Vbeta CDR3 sequencing of 130 to 150 peripheral blood samples: 43 ophthalmopathy, under 80 hyperthyroidism and approximately 17 progressor patients.

The sample consisted of peripheral blood mononuclear cells (PBMCs), taken at new diagnosis, from a patient treated with antithyroid drugs. The V and J genes are TRBV28 and TRBJ2-1; the junction holds 9 bases that match TRBD2. This receptor was obtained from a young woman with Graves disease. Donor details come from another sample of the same person, matched by shared clones. The DNA is as follows: TGTGCCAGCAGTCCCTCTCCCTGGGGGGGCATGACTAGCGGCTCCTACAATGAGCAGTTCTTC. It codes for CASSPSPWGGMTSGSYNEQFF. The CDR3 plus the reference TRBV28 and TRBJ2-1 genes for the other parts give the full variable domain: DVKVTQSSRYLVKRTGEKVFLECVQDMDHENMFWYRQDPGLGLRLIYFSYDVKMKEKGDIPEGYSVSREKKERFSLILESASTNQTSMYLCASSPSPWGGMTSGSYNEQFFGPGTRLTVL.